Each of the 18 T cell receptor beta chains below was sequenced from the same sample in a study of blood T cell repertoires in COVID-19. Sequencing used immunoSEQ multiplex PCR; TCRdb keeps in-frame clones, though not all of them. The table records 200,000 to 300,000 clones, around 82% of them present only once. The material sequenced was peripheral blood. The receptors come from a woman in her 70s with acute or convalescent COVID-19.

This chain connects TRBV19 to TRBJ2-7; TRBD1 matches at 8 bases. CDR3 size: 14 residues. V trimming: 3 bases; J trimming: 1 base; junction bases outside the gene matches: 2. Germline CDR1 is LNHDA and CDR2 is SQIVND (reference sequence). The CDR3 coding sequence is TGTGCCAGTAGTATCGGACAGGGATCCTACGAGCAGTACTTC. It encodes CASSIGQGSYEQYF.

This chain joins TRBV4-1 and TRBJ1-1; a possible D gene is TRBD1 (5 bases). Germline CDR1 reads MGHRA; CDR2 reads YSYEKL. Trimming took 3 bases from V and 3 from J, leaving 17 bases between them. There are 16 residues in the CDR3. The DNA for the CDR3 is TGCGCCAGCAGCCAGGCCGAGCTCGGGGGGGACACTGAAGCTTTCTTT. It specifies CASSQAELGGDTEAFF.

In the case of this clone: A much larger clonotype is one base distant, so this may be a read error. The V call is TRBV3-1 (or the pseudogene TRBV3-2), the J call TRBJ2-2; 9 nucleotides line up with TRBD1. The germline gives CDR1 LGHDT, CDR2 YNNKEL (reference sequence). The CDR3 sequence is 15 residues long. Trimming at V came to 4 bases and at J to 3 bases, leaving 3 bases not matched to a gene. The CDR3, as DNA: TGTGCCAGCAGCCCCTGGACAGGGGACACCGGGGAGCTGTTTTTT. Translating it yields CASSPWTGDTGELFF.

This clone was observed once. The rearrangement joins TRBV28 to TRBJ1-5; 7 nucleotides line up with TRBD1. From germline, CDR1 is MDHEN and CDR2 SYDVKM. After removal of 3 bases from V and 2 bases from J, the junction contained 4 bases not matched to a gene. The CDR3 contains 15 residues. The CDR3 nucleotides read TGTGCCAGCAGTTTGGGACAGACAGGCAATCAGCCCCAGCATTTT. Translated: CASSLGQTGNQPQHF.

This chain uses TRBV9 with TRBJ2-7, with D perhaps TRBD2 (5 bases). Germline CDR1 reads SGDLS; CDR2 reads YYNGEE. Deletions cut 0 bases from V and 7 bases from J, with 17 bases between. This CDR3 comprises 15 residues. DNA for the CDR3: TGTGCCAGCAGCGTAGGGTTAGCGAACGAGGAGGAGCAGTACTTC. Translated, it gives CASSVGLANEEEQYF.

This sequence joins TRBV11-1 and TRBJ2-5; 10 bases are shared with TRBD2. The V gene end was trimmed by 6 bases and the J gene end by 1 base; junction bases not matched to a gene: 8. CDR3 size: 16 residues. The V gene's germline CDR1 is SGHAT and CDR2 FQDESV (reference sequence). CDR3 nucleotide sequence: TGTGCCAGCAGTTATGGTAGCGGGGGGCTCCAAGAGACCCAGTACTTC. Amino acid sequence: CASSYGSGGLQETQYF.

The chain links TRBV7-8 to TRBJ2-3; 8 bases are shared with TRBD2. The V segment lost 2 bases and the J segment 5 bases; nucleotides outside the gene matches: 9. Germline V gives CDR1 SGHVS, CDR2 FQNEAQ. This CDR3 region has 16 residues. DNA for the CDR3: TGTGCCAGCAGCTTACTGTCGGGGGGGCGCGTAGATACGCAGTATTTT. Translated, it gives CASSLLSGGRVDTQYF. The whole variable domain, remainder taken from reference TRBV7-8 and TRBJ2-3, is GAGVSQSPRYKVAKRGQDVALRCDPISGHVSLFWYQQALGQGPEFLTYFQNEAQLDKSGLPSDRFFAERPEGSVSTLKIQRTQQEDSAVYLCASSLLSGGRVDTQYFGPGTRLTVL.

The V gene is TRBV5-4, the J gene TRBJ2-5; 12 bases line up with TRBD2. This CDR3 spans 17 amino acids. The V and J ends lost 3 bases and 2 bases, in that order; junction bases with no gene match: 8. The germline V gene has CDR1 SGHNT and CDR2 YYREEE (reference sequence). The CDR3 DNA sequence: TGTGCCAGCAGCTCACGGACTAGCGGGGTCTATCAAGAGACCCAGTACTTC. Translating gives CASSSRTSGVYQETQYF.

The chain links TRBV29-1 to TRBJ2-1; D is undetermined. Trimming cost V 4 bases and J 0 bases, with 10 bases left between them. Germline loops: CDR1 SQVTM, CDR2 ANQGSEA. The CDR3 has 14 amino acids. The CDR3 sequence: CSVGSVDSYNEQFF. For the CDR3, the DNA is TGCAGCGTTGGGTCGGTAGACTCCTACAATGAGCAGTTCTTC.

This clone was recorded only once. The chain combines TRBV5-1 with TRBJ1-4; the D is unclear. V gave up 7 bases and J gave up 5 bases, with 15 bases separating them. The CDR3 spans 14 residues. The V gene's germline CDR1 is SGHRS and CDR2 YFSETQ. The CDR3 region is CASCQTGINEKLFF. The CDR3 region has the DNA TGCGCCAGCTGCCAGACGGGGATAAATGAAAAACTGTTTTTT.

The V call is TRBV6-2 or TRBV6-3, the J call TRBJ1-6, with a tentative D call TRBD1 (6 bases). V shed 4 bases and J shed 7 bases, with 8 bases lying between them. The CDR3 loop spans 13 amino acids. Germline V gene sequence: CDR1 MNHEY, CDR2 SVGEGT. The CDR3 DNA sequence: TGTGCCAGCAGTTCTACAGGGAATTCACCCCTCCACTTT. Translation gives CASSSTGNSPLHF.

The rearrangement uses TRBV5-1 and TRBJ2-3, with D tentatively TRBD2 (5 bases). Between the trimmed V and J ends, which lost 4 bases and 1 base, there was a span of 13 bases. The CDR3 sequence is 15 residues long. The germline gives CDR1 SGHRS, CDR2 YFSETQ. CDR3 residues: CASSPGNGGTDTQYF. Written as DNA, the CDR3 is TGCGCCAGCAGCCCCGGGAATGGCGGCACAGATACGCAGTATTTT.

V and J are TRBV5-8 and TRBJ2-5, with TRBD2 matching over 7 bases. There are 14 residues in the CDR3. Germline CDR1 SGHTS, CDR2 YDEGEE. V gave up 3 bases and J gave up 5 bases; unmatched junction bases: 7. This CDR3 reads CASSWGRGGETQYF. The CDR3 coding sequence is TGTGCCAGCAGCTGGGGACGGGGAGGGGAGACCCAGTACTTC.

The chain joins TRBV4-1 to TRBJ1-1; a possible D gene is TRBD1 (6 bases). The CDR3 runs 14 residues. Trimming shortened V by 3 bases and J by 6 bases, and 14 bases separated the two germline ends. The germline V gene has CDR1 MGHRA and CDR2 YSYEKL. The chain's CDR3 is CASSQMTGVAEAFF. CDR3 in DNA: TGCGCCAGCAGCCAGATGACAGGTGTAGCTGAAGCTTTCTTT.

The chain employs TRBV7-9 and TRBJ1-5, with unresolved D. The CDR3 length is 15 residues. Germline V gene sequence: CDR1 SEHNR, CDR2 FQNEAQ (reference sequence). Trimming cost V 1 base and J 9 bases, with 16 bases left between them. CDR3 in amino acids: CASSLDAGSSGPQHF. The CDR3 region has the DNA TGTGCCAGCAGCTTAGACGCCGGGTCATCCGGGCCCCAGCATTTT.

The chain uses TRBV30 and TRBJ2-1; 11 bases line up with TRBD1. Germline V gene data show CDR1 as GTSNPN and CDR2 as SVGIG (reference sequence). The CDR3 is made up of 23 amino acids. The V and J ends lost 2 bases and 2 bases, in that order; junction bases with no gene match: 26. CDR3: CAWSQKGLKRDRGRGGTYNEQFF. The CDR3 DNA follows: TGTGCCTGGAGTCAAAAGGGGCTGAAACGGGACAGGGGGAGGGGAGGAACCTACAATGAGCAGTTCTTC.

The V call is TRBV11-2, the J call TRBJ2-3; the D gene is possibly TRBD1 (5 bases). The V gene lost 5 bases and the J gene lost 4 bases, with 16 bases spanning the gap. CDR3 size: 15 residues. The germline gives CDR1 SGHAT, CDR2 FQNNGV. The CDR3 sequence is CASSRLRGHPDTQYF. Written as DNA, the CDR3 is TGTGCCAGCAGCCGTTTAAGGGGTCACCCAGATACGCAGTATTTT.

V usage is TRBV7-8 and J usage is TRBJ1-2, with D uncertain. Germline loops: CDR1 SGHVS, CDR2 FQNEAQ. The V and J ends lost 5 bases and 0 bases respectively, with 16 bases between them. The CDR3 loop spans 16 amino acids. CDR3 region: CASSPGEVASNYGYTF. Here the CDR3 DNA reads TGTGCCAGCAGCCCTGGGGAGGTGGCTTCTAACTATGGCTACACCTTC. Filled out from reference TRBV7-8 and TRBJ1-2, the complete variable domain reads GAGVSQSPRYKVAKRGQDVALRCDPISGHVSLFWYQQALGQGPEFLTYFQNEAQLDKSGLPSDRFFAERPEGSVSTLKIQRTQQEDSAVYLCASSPGEVASNYGYTFGSGTRLTVV.